This TCR beta chain was documented in a study of CD8 T cells in ankylosing spondylitis listed by TCRdb under 2017. The study in broad terms: The study profiled T cell receptor beta repertoires in healthy donors and ankylosing spondylitis patients to find disease-linked TCR variants. Peripheral blood samples were taken, and synovial fluid was additionally collected from ankylosing spondylitis patients. The full study cohort was made up of about two dozen ankylosing spondylitis patients and around 100 healthy donors. What the research found in general, with its limitations: Some TCR beta motif variants had previously been reported in synovial fluid and blood of reactive arthritis patients, which suggested common disease-initiation mechanisms. Blood from ankylosing spondylitis patients appeared to be characterized by a TCR beta motif composed of roughly 8 highly homologous amino acid variants. A CD8+ phenotype was shown by the disease-linked clones, which were found at relatively low frequencies in peripheral blood. The disease-linked clones were reported as significantly enriched in matched synovial fluid samples from ankylosing spondylitis patients.

Worth noting for this clonotype: What antigen it recognizes has not been identified. It has no much larger one-base neighbor in the sample; base qualities were not kept.

In the germline V gene, CDR1 corresponds to MDHEN and CDR2 to SYDVKM. The CDR3 has 14 amino acids, counting the end cysteine and phenylalanine. This entry keeps only the CDR3 DNA: 42 bases, framed from base 1. The V and J ends are trimmed by 5 bases and 3 bases, leaving 11 bases between them. The data were produced on an Illumina HiSeq 2500. Quantitative 5'-RACE with molecular barcodes was used to prepare TCR beta libraries. In the source study's methods: To identify disease-linked TCR variants, a new computational method was used, one built on a probabilistic model of VDJ rearrangement. TCRdb's own reprocessing of the public reads used fastp at Q25 and MiXCR and kept productive beta chains. Each CDR3 protein appears once, grouped with its most common genes and DNA. The V and J calls follow TCRdb's processing rather than the paper's. The sample yields almost 400,000 distinct CDR3 sequences; more than 20% were counted once. In total, the top ten clones hold roughly a sixth of the sample.

Sample: blood, either unsorted or a sorted T cell fraction (not recorded which). This receptor was identified in a male donor with ankylosing spondylitis. The chain links TRBV28 with TRBJ2-1; a tentative D match to TRBD2 spans 5 bases. The nucleotides read TGTGCCAGCAGTGCGGGCCGGGGCTACAATGAGCAGTTCTTC. Its protein reads: CASSAGRGYNEQFF.